A single sample is the source of the 14 T cell receptor beta chains below, sequenced in a study of blood T cell repertoires in COVID-19. Profiled with immunoSEQ multiplex PCR; TCRdb holds only in-frame clones, not every one. The table lists 190,000 or so clones, around 84% of them singletons. Sequencing used peripheral blood. Receptors were obtained from a man aged 40-55 years with active or convalescent COVID-19.

The chain carries TRBV7-2 and TRBJ2-5; 10 bases are shared with TRBD1. J gave up 5 bases and V 5 bases, and 5 bases lay outside the gene matches. The length of the CDR3 is 14 residues. Germline CDR1 and CDR2: SGHTA and FQGNSA. The CDR3 spells CASSGTGARETQYF. As DNA, the CDR3 is TGTGCCAGCAGCGGGACAGGGGCCAGGGAGACCCAGTACTTC.

The chain is built from TRBV2 and TRBJ2-5, with 8 bases fitting TRBD1. The CDR3 covers 18 residues. J was trimmed by 0 bases and V by 3 bases; bases with no gene match: 12. Germline loops: CDR1 SNHLY, CDR2 FYNNEI. CDR3 protein: CASSDGAGQGADQETQYF. In nucleotides, the CDR3 is TGTGCCAGCAGTGACGGCGCGGGTCAGGGGGCCGACCAAGAGACCCAGTACTTC. Supplemented by reference TRBV2 and TRBJ2-5, the full variable domain reads EPEVTQTPSHQVTQMGQEVILRCVPISNHLYFYWYRQILGQKVEFLVSFYNNEISEKSEIFDDQFSVERPDGSNFTLKIRSTKLEDSAMYFCASSDGAGQGADQETQYFGPGTRLLVL.

This rearrangement joins TRBV4-1 to TRBJ2-5; 13 bases map to TRBD2. The CDR3 consists of 13 residues. The V gene's germline CDR1 is MGHRA and CDR2 YSYEKL. The V segment lost 6 bases and the J segment 12 bases; nucleotides outside the gene matches: 7. The CDR3 DNA reads TGCGCCAGCAGACCCGGACTAGCGGGAGAAGAGTACTTC. It codes for CASRPGLAGEEYF.

The rearrangement joins TRBV5-4 to TRBJ2-5; 8 nucleotides align to TRBD2. Germline V CDR1 and CDR2: SGHNT, YYREEE (reference sequence). After removal of 2 bases from V and 2 bases from J, the junction contained 8 bases not matched to a gene. This CDR3 comprises 16 residues. For the CDR3, the DNA is TGTGCCAGCAGCTTTAGTAGCGGGGAGTTACAAGAGACCCAGTACTTC. The encoded protein is CASSFSSGELQETQYF. Filled out from reference TRBV5-4 and TRBJ2-5, the complete variable domain reads ETGVTQSPTHLIKTRGQQVTLRCSSQSGHNTVSWYQQALGQGPQFIFQYYREEENGRGNFPPRFSGLQFPNYSSELNVNALELDDSALYLCASSFSSGELQETQYFGPGTRLLVL.

V usage is TRBV3-1 (or the pseudogene TRBV3-2) and J usage is TRBJ1-4, with 7 bases matching TRBD1. This CDR3 contains 14 residues. V shed 3 bases and J 5 bases; nucleotides not matched to a gene: 3. Germline V gene sequence: CDR1 LGHDT, CDR2 YNNKEL (reference sequence). As DNA, the CDR3 is TGTGCCAGCAGCCAGGGACAGCAAAATGAAAAACTGTTTTTT. As protein: CASSQGQQNEKLFF.

A few counts support this clone. The chain employs TRBV5-1 and TRBJ2-1, with 15 bases identical to TRBD2. The CDR3 is 17 amino acids. The trim removed 3 bases at V and 9 bases at J, leaving 10 bases unmatched. CDR1 SGHRS and CDR2 YFSETQ come from the germline V gene. The CDR3 DNA follows: TGCGCCAGCAGCTGGGGGACTAGCGGGGGGCAGCAGGGTGAGCAGTTCTTC. Translating gives CASSWGTSGGQQGEQFF. Using reference TRBV5-1 and TRBJ2-1 for the parts outside the CDR3, the full variable domain is KAGVTQTPRYLIKTRGQQVTLSCSPISGHRSVSWYQQTPGQGLQFLFEYFSETQRNKGNFPGRFSGRQFSNSRSEMNVSTLELGDSALYLCASSWGTSGGQQGEQFFGPGTRLTVL.

CDR3 in DNA: TGTGCCAGCAGCTTGGTTCTAGCCAAAAACATTCAGTACTTC. Translation: CASSLVLAKNIQYF. The V gene is TRBV5-5, the J gene TRBJ2-4, with D uncertain. This CDR3 region has 14 residues. The V end was cut by 0 bases, the J end by 0 bases, with 4 bases between. Germline V CDR1 and CDR2: SGHKS, YYEKEE (reference sequence).

This clone was counted once. V gene TRBV5-5 combines with J gene TRBJ2-7; 8 bases are shared with TRBD2. V lost 4 bases, J lost 2 bases, and 5 bases stayed unmatched. The germline gives CDR1 SGHKS, CDR2 YYEKEE (reference sequence). The CDR3 length is 14 residues. CDR3 nucleotide sequence: TGTGCCAGCAGCGCCGGGACTAGAGCCTACGAGCAGTACTTC. The encoded protein is CASSAGTRAYEQYF. Based on the CDR3 plus reference TRBV5-5 and TRBJ2-7, the full variable domain is DAGVTQSPTHLIKTRGQQVTLRCSPISGHKSVSWYQQVLGQGPQFIFQYYEKEERGRGNFPDRFSARQFPNYSSELNVNALLLGDSALYLCASSAGTRAYEQYFGPGTRLTVT.

This chain connects TRBV9 to TRBJ2-5; D gene ambiguous. CDR1 and CDR2 (germline): SGDLS, YYNGEE. This CDR3 spans 13 amino acids. The germline V and J ends were trimmed by 0 bases and 4 bases, with 7 bases remaining between them. For the CDR3, the DNA is TGTGCCAGCAGCGTAGGGCCGCTAGAGACCCAGTACTTC. Protein sequence: CASSVGPLETQYF.

This sequence joins TRBV2 and TRBJ2-5; 9 bases match TRBD2. Germline trimming cut 4 bases from V and 9 bases from J; bases unmatched to any gene: 6. The CDR3 runs 13 residues. The germline CDR1 and CDR2 sequences are SNHLY and FYNNEI. CDR3 protein: CASSAGLAGSQYF. The CDR3 DNA sequence: TGTGCCAGCAGTGCAGGCCTAGCGGGGTCCCAGTACTTC.

The chain carries TRBV19 and TRBJ2-1, with 7 bases aligning to TRBD1. With V trimmed by 1 base and J by 5 bases, 2 bases remained unmatched. The CDR3 is made up of 14 amino acids. CDR1 and CDR2 (germline): LNHDA, SQIVND (reference sequence). The CDR3 reads CASSIGDRNNEQFF. CDR3 nucleotide sequence: TGTGCCAGTAGTATAGGGGACAGAAACAATGAGCAGTTCTTC. Full variable domain (rest looked up from reference TRBV19 and TRBJ2-1): DGGITQSPKYLFRKEGQNVTLSCEQNLNHDAMYWYRQDPGQGLRLIYYSQIVNDFQKGDIAEGYSVSREKKESFPLTVTSAQKNPTAFYLCASSIGDRNNEQFFGPGTRLTVL.

This clone was counted only a few times. This chain connects TRBV13 to TRBJ2-3; TRBD2 matches 9 bases. Germline loops: CDR1 PRHDT, CDR2 FYEKMQ (reference sequence). J lost 1 base, V lost 4 bases, and 9 bases had no gene match. The CDR3 runs 17 residues. CDR3 DNA: TGTGCCAGCAGCTCCAATTTAGCGGGGGTACGCACAGATACGCAGTATTTT. Residues: CASSSNLAGVRTDTQYF.

The genes are TRBV6-2 or TRBV6-3 and TRBJ1-2, with 7 bases lining up with TRBD1. The trim removed 1 base at V and 6 bases at J, leaving 2 bases unmatched. Per the germline V gene, CDR1 is MNHEY and CDR2 is SVGEGT. The CDR3 runs to 13 residues. Here the CDR3 reads CASSYYGQDGYTF. The CDR3 bases are TGTGCCAGCAGTTACTACGGACAGGATGGCTACACCTTC.

The chain recombines TRBV6-4 with TRBJ2-2, with D maybe TRBD2 (6 bases). CDR3 length equals 14 residues. Deletions cut 8 bases from V and 4 bases from J, with 14 bases between. Germline loops: CDR1 MRHNA, CDR2 SNTAGT. CDR3 DNA sequence: TGTGCCAGCCGACGCGGGGTATCCACCGGGGAGCTGTTTTTT. This encodes CASRRGVSTGELFF.